These T cell receptor beta chains were read from a single sample in a study of OX40 agonist ivuxolimab in advanced cancers. Here immunoSEQ multiplex PCR was the method, and the copy in TCRdb shows in-frame clones only, minus some. Altogether some 60,000 clones are present, around 86% being singletons, with the ten largest covering roughly an eighth. The source material was CD4+ or CD8+ T cells sorted from blood, sampled in a trial of the OX40 agonist ivuxolimab. The receptors here all came from an adult with an advanced solid tumor such as melanoma, head and neck, liver or kidney cancer. Both conserved end residues are part of each CDR3. The order of the fields is clone size, CDR3 length, D gene, J gene, V gene, CDR3 protein, CDR3 DNA. The D gene is left open where the match is weak. Size is omitted from some rows. Given values are once, few, many or a class for expanded clones.

>.|17|TRBD1|TRBJ2-1|TRBV7-9
CASSLGQGVSSYNEQFF
TGTGCCAGCAGCTTAGGGCAGGGGGTAAGCTCCTACAATGAGCAGTTCTTC
>.|11|.|TRBJ1-1|TRBV6-6
CAIQGVTEAFF
TGTGCCATACAGGGCGTAACTGAAGCTTTCTTT
>.|17|TRBD2|TRBJ2-7|TRBV5-3
CARTRGLAGNHSYEQYF
TGTGCCAGAACCAGGGGACTAGCGGGAAACCACTCCTACGAGCAGTACTTC
>.|13|.|TRBJ2-4|TRBV10-1
CASSPDSDNIQYF
TGCGCCAGCAGTCCCGACAGCGATAACATTCAGTACTTC
>once|15|.|TRBJ2-5|TRBV7-6
CASSLRPSIQETQYF
TGTGCCAGCAGCTTAAGGCCTAGCATCCAAGAGACCCAGTACTTC
>.|14|TRBD1|TRBJ2-1|TRBV7-9
CASSAGTGYNEQFF
TGTGCCAGCAGCGCGGGGACAGGGTACAATGAGCAGTTCTTC
>.|14|TRBD1|TRBJ2-7|TRBV6-5
CASSYLQGADEQYF
TGTGCCAGCAGTTATTTACAGGGGGCAGACGAGCAGTACTTC
>.|16|.|TRBJ2-3|TRBV27
CASSLRRGQITDTQYF
TGTGCCAGCAGTTTACGGAGGGGACAGATCACAGATACGCAGTATTTT
>.|21|.|TRBJ2-2|TRBV7-8
CASSRVRLPGVAVKSLGELFF
TGTGCCAGCAGCCGAGTTCGTCTGCCAGGGGTGGCGGTAAAGTCTTTGGGGGAGCTGTTTTTT
>once|13|.|TRBJ2-3|TRBV4-1
CASSRQGTDTQYF
TGCGCCAGCAGCCGCCAGGGTACAGATACGCAGTATTTT
>.|20|TRBD2|TRBJ2-1|TRBV12-5
CASGLDRGRLAGGHRNEQFF
TGTGCTAGTGGTTTAGACAGGGGGAGACTAGCGGGAGGGCATCGCAATGAGCAGTTCTTC
>.|13|.|TRBJ1-2|TRBV2
CASSVGRTIGYTF
TGTGCCAGCAGTGTCGGCAGGACTATCGGCTACACCTTC
>.|12|.|TRBJ2-7|TRBV29-1
CSVGGHSYEQYF
TGCAGCGTTGGCGGACATAGCTACGAGCAGTACTTC
>.|16|TRBD1|TRBJ2-7|TRBV10-3
CAISESSDRVSYEQYF
TGTGCCATCAGTGAGTCATCGGACAGGGTCTCCTACGAGCAGTACTTC
>.|13|.|TRBJ1-6|TRBV2
CASSDLGRSPLHF
TGTGCCAGCAGTGATTTGGGTCGGTCACCCCTCCACTTT
>.|12|.|TRBJ1-1|TRBV28
CATLKEYTEAFF
TGTGCCACCCTCAAAGAGTACACTGAAGCTTTCTTT
>.|15|.|TRBJ2-5|TRBV4-1
CASSQVVGSVETQYF
TGCGCCAGCAGCCAAGTCGTCGGGAGTGTTGAGACCCAGTACTTC
>once|15|.|TRBJ2-7|TRBV7-2
CASSPGFSRHYEQYF
TGTGCCAGCAGCCCCGGTTTCAGCAGACACTACGAGCAGTACTTC
>.|14|.|TRBJ1-2|TRBV13
CASSPDRLNYGYTF
TGTGCCAGCAGCCCCGACAGGTTGAACTATGGCTACACCTTC
>.|16|TRBD1|TRBJ1-6|TRBV4-1
CASSQVTGGPNSPLHF
TGCGCCAGCAGCCAAGTGACAGGGGGCCCTAATTCACCCCTCCACTTT
>once|16|TRBD2|TRBJ2-7|TRBV19
CASTTSGRTSSYEQYF
TGTGCCAGTACGACTAGCGGGAGGACAAGCTCCTACGAGCAGTACTTC
>.|14|.|TRBJ2-2|TRBV7-6
CASTGTSNTGELFF
TGTGCCAGCACCGGGACGTCGAACACCGGGGAGCTGTTTTTT
>.|15|.|TRBJ1-5|TRBV6-5
CASRAQGLSNQPQHF
TGTGCCAGCAGAGCTCAGGGACTAAGCAATCAGCCCCAGCATTTT
>.|20|TRBD2|TRBJ2-2|TRBV7-3
CASSHRTSGPYSPNTGELFF
TGTGCCAGCAGCCATCGGACTAGCGGGCCGTATTCACCGAACACCGGGGAGCTGTTTTTT
>.|15|TRBD2|TRBJ2-7|TRBV7-3
CASSYGLAGLGEQYF
TGTGCCAGCAGCTACGGACTAGCGGGACTAGGCGAGCAGTACTTC
>.|14|.|TRBJ2-7|TRBV7-7
CASSQGVRGGEQYF
TGTGCTAGCAGCCAGGGGGTCCGGGGAGGGGAGCAGTACTTC
>.|15|.|TRBJ2-3|TRBV5-1
CASAQPSGPFDTQYF
TGCGCCAGCGCGCAACCCAGCGGGCCCTTTGATACGCAGTATTTT
>.|14|TRBD1|TRBJ2-2|TRBV4-2
CASNRGRNTGELFF
TGTGCCAGCAACAGGGGGCGGAACACCGGGGAGCTGTTTTTT
>.|13|.|TRBJ1-1|TRBV6-1
CASSPKGTIEAFF
TGTGCCAGCAGTCCTAAGGGGACGATTGAAGCTTTCTTT
>.|13|.|TRBJ1-5|TRBV7-9
CASSLEGGQPQHF
TGTGCCAGCAGCTTAGAAGGGGGGCAGCCCCAGCATTTT
>.|15|TRBD1|TRBJ1-1|TRBV19
CASSNSRQGGTEAFF
TGTGCCAGTAGTAATTCACGACAGGGGGGAACTGAAGCTTTCTTT
>.|16|.|TRBJ1-2|TRBV6-1
CASSEYWEGVNYGYTF
TGTGCCAGCAGTGAATATTGGGAGGGAGTTAACTATGGCTACACCTTC
>.|17|.|TRBJ1-2|TRBV10-3
CAISESNSGSANYGYTF
TGTGCCATCAGTGAGTCGAATTCAGGGTCCGCTAACTATGGCTACACCTTC
>few|18|TRBD1|TRBJ2-7|TRBV4-1
CASSPWGQRGTDHYEQYF
TGCGCCAGCAGCCCGTGGGGACAGAGGGGGACCGATCACTACGAGCAGTACTTC
>.|15|.|TRBJ2-4|TRBV7-9
CASSSHGPAKNIQYF
TGTGCCAGCAGCTCCCACGGTCCGGCCAAAAACATTCAGTACTTC
>.|15|.|TRBJ1-1|TRBV28
CASRKALGEEAEAFF
TGTGCCAGCAGGAAGGCCCTGGGTGAGGAGGCTGAAGCTTTCTTT
>.|14|.|TRBJ1-3|TRBV6-1
CASSLSDSGNTIYF
TGTGCCAGCAGTCTTAGTGATTCTGGAAACACCATATATTTT
>.|15|.|TRBJ2-2|TRBV4-1
CASSLRKGAGGELFF
TGCGCCAGCAGCCTGCGAAAGGGCGCGGGTGGGGAGCTGTTTTTT
>.|12|TRBD1|TRBJ1-2|TRBV6-5
CASSQGAYGYTF
TGTGCCAGCAGCCAGGGGGCGTATGGCTACACCTTC
>.|14|.|TRBJ2-1|TRBV6-6
CASSYDLGLGEQFF
TGTGCCAGCAGTTACGACCTAGGCCTCGGGGAGCAGTTCTTC
>once|12|.|TRBJ2-1|TRBV11-3
CASSSSGVEQFF
TGTGCCAGCAGCTCCTCGGGGGTTGAGCAGTTCTTC
>.|15|TRBD1|TRBJ2-3|TRBV5-1
CASNPGQGSTDTQYF
TGCGCCAGCAACCCCGGACAGGGCAGCACAGATACGCAGTATTTT
>once|14|TRBD1|TRBJ1-1|TRBV6-6
CASRHDRGSTEAFF
TGTGCCAGCAGGCACGACAGGGGGAGCACTGAAGCTTTCTTT
>.|15|TRBD2|TRBJ2-1|TRBV9
CASSVGLAGYNEQFF
TGTGCCAGCAGCGTAGGGCTAGCGGGATACAATGAGCAGTTCTTC
>.|15|TRBD2|TRBJ2-2|TRBV7-6
CASSPRTSEDGELFF
TGTGCCAGCAGCCCCCGGACTAGCGAAGACGGGGAGCTGTTTTTT
>.|15|.|TRBJ1-3|TRBV13
CASSFPKTSGNTIYF
TGTGCCAGCAGCTTCCCTAAAACCTCTGGAAACACCATATATTTT
>.|14|.|TRBJ2-7|TRBV2
CASSGTSYSYEQYF
TGTGCCAGCAGCGGGACATCCTACTCCTACGAGCAGTACTTC
>.|11|.|TRBJ2-7|TRBV20-1
CSASRGAAQYF
TGCAGTGCTAGTCGGGGGGCCGCCCAGTACTTC
>.|15|TRBD1|TRBJ1-2|TRBV6-1
CASSETGTALYGYTF
TGTGCCAGCAGTGAAACCGGGACAGCCCTCTATGGCTACACCTTC
>.|15|TRBD1|TRBJ2-6|TRBV5-5
CASSLTGAGANVLTF
TGTGCCAGCAGCTTAACAGGGGCTGGGGCCAACGTCCTGACTTTC
>once|16|TRBD1|TRBJ2-2|TRBV23-1
CARPGTEEWNTGELFF
TGCGCCAGGCCCGGGACAGAAGAATGGAACACCGGGGAGCTGTTTTTT
>.|13|TRBD1|TRBJ1-2|TRBV6-1
CASSVQGAYGYTF
TGTGCCAGCAGTGTACAGGGGGCGTATGGCTACACCTTC